Listed below are T cell receptor beta chains from one sample, sequenced in a study of cytomegalovirus exposure and HLA in healthy donors. Assay used: immunoSEQ multiplex PCR; TCRdb lists only in-frame clones, some missing. The top ten hold 1.3% to 1.5% of the sample, which has roughly 180,000 clones, 75% to 90% seen once. The specimen was PBMCs. The receptor source for this set is a girl aged 10-17 years in good health and CMV-seropositive. Both conserved end residues are part of each CDR3. Each record gives: clone size, V gene, D gene, J gene, CDR3 DNA, CDR3 protein. A D gene is named only where the DNA matches it firmly. Only some rows state a clone size, as once, few, many or a class for expanded clones.

size: NA
V: TRBV5-1
D: NA
J: TRBJ2-3
DNA: TGCGCCAGCAGCCTCGGGGGCACAGATACGCAGTATTTT
CDR3: CASSLGGTDTQYF

size: few
V: TRBV6-1
D: NA
J: TRBJ2-4
DNA: TGTGCCAGCAGTGCCCCGGGAGTTCAGTACTTC
CDR3: CASSAPGVQYF

size: NA
V: TRBV6-5
D: NA
J: TRBJ2-2
DNA: TGTGCCAGCAGTTACGGGGGCGGGAGCGGTGGGGAGCTGTTTTTT
CDR3: CASSYGGGSGGELFF

size: NA
V: TRBV30
D: TRBD1
J: TRBJ1-2
DNA: TGTGCCTCCGGGCAGGGGGCCACAATAGGTGGCTACACCTTC
CDR3: CASGQGATIGGYTF

size: NA
V: TRBV6-1
D: NA
J: TRBJ2-7
DNA: TGTGCCAGCAGTGAAGCGGGCAATCCCCCCTACGAGCAGTACTTC
CDR3: CASSEAGNPPYEQYF

size: NA
V: TRBV6-5
D: TRBD1
J: TRBJ2-7
DNA: TGTGCCAGCAGGCGTGGGACAGGGATACCCTACGAGCAGTACTTC
CDR3: CASRRGTGIPYEQYF

size: NA
V: TRBV18
D: TRBD1
J: TRBJ2-5
DNA: TGTGCCAGCTCAATTGGACAGGGTGGGAAGACCCAGTACTTC
CDR3: CASSIGQGGKTQYF

size: NA
V: TRBV27
D: NA
J: TRBJ1-4
DNA: TGTGCCAGCAGTTCATATGAGACAGGATCTAATGAAAAACTGTTTTTT
CDR3: CASSSYETGSNEKLFF

size: NA
V: TRBV27
D: NA
J: TRBJ1-2
DNA: TGTGCCAGCAGTTTTAACGGACAGTACTTCTATGGCTACACCTTC
CDR3: CASSFNGQYFYGYTF

size: NA
V: TRBV30
D: NA
J: TRBJ2-5
DNA: TGTGCCGCCGGGTCCGGGGAGGCCCAAGAGACCCAGTACTTC
CDR3: CAAGSGEAQETQYF

size: once
V: TRBV5-6
D: TRBD2
J: TRBJ2-1
DNA: TGTGCCAGCAGCTCCGGGACTAGCGAGTACAATGAGCAGTTCTTC
CDR3: CASSSGTSEYNEQFF

size: few
V: TRBV11-1
D: TRBD1
J: TRBJ2-1
DNA: TGTGCCAGCAGCTGGGGACAGGGGACCAGCTCCTACAATGAGCAGTTCTTC
CDR3: CASSWGQGTSSYNEQFF

size: NA
V: TRBV7-9
D: TRBD1
J: TRBJ2-3
DNA: TGTGCCAGCAGCTGGGGGGACAGGCCGGGGGCAGATACGCAGTATTTT
CDR3: CASSWGDRPGADTQYF

size: once
V: TRBV29-1
D: NA
J: TRBJ1-2
DNA: TGCAGCTCGTTGATATCGGGGAGAACCTATGGCTACACCTTC
CDR3: CSSLISGRTYGYTF

size: NA
V: TRBV6-5
D: TRBD1
J: TRBJ2-7
DNA: TGTGCCAGCAGTTACTCGACAGGGGGATCCTACGAGCAGTACTTC
CDR3: CASSYSTGGSYEQYF

size: once
V: TRBV9
D: TRBD1
J: TRBJ1-2
DNA: TGTGCCAGCAGCGCATCGCAGGGGGCTGTCTATGGCTACACCTTC
CDR3: CASSASQGAVYGYTF

size: NA
V: TRBV7-2
D: NA
J: TRBJ1-1
DNA: TGTGCCAGCAGCTCCCAGGTAGACACTGAAGCTTTCTTT
CDR3: CASSSQVDTEAFF

size: NA
V: TRBV20-1
D: NA
J: TRBJ2-5
DNA: TGCAGTGCTAGGTTCCCGGAGACCCAGTACTTC
CDR3: CSARFPETQYF

size: once
V: TRBV30
D: NA
J: TRBJ1-3
DNA: TGTGCCTGGAGTGTATTCGGGGGGGGATACTCTGGAAACACCATATATTTT
CDR3: CAWSVFGGGYSGNTIYF

size: NA
V: TRBV5-1
D: NA
J: TRBJ2-7
DNA: TGCGCCAGCAGCTTGGGGGCCGAAGTCTTCTACGAGCAGTACTTC
CDR3: CASSLGAEVFYEQYF

size: NA
V: TRBV9
D: NA
J: TRBJ2-7
DNA: TGTGCCAGCAGCGTAGGAGTTTTTAGGGGCGATTCCTACGAGCAGTACTTC
CDR3: CASSVGVFRGDSYEQYF

size: NA
V: TRBV6-4
D: NA
J: TRBJ1-2
DNA: TGTGCCAGCAGTCTGGCGATCGGAAGGGGGGGCTACACCTTC
CDR3: CASSLAIGRGGYTF

size: few
V: TRBV10-3
D: TRBD1
J: TRBJ2-1
DNA: TGTGCCATCAGTGATCGTAAGGGGGCGGGCGATGAGCAGTTCTTC
CDR3: CAISDRKGAGDEQFF

size: NA
V: TRBV7-7
D: NA
J: TRBJ2-5
DNA: TGTGCCAGCAGCAAAGACAGGCAAGAGACCCAGTACTTC
CDR3: CASSKDRQETQYF

size: NA
V: TRBV14
D: NA
J: TRBJ2-5
DNA: TGTGCCAGCAGCCAAAGGGGAACGGAGACCCAGTACTTC
CDR3: CASSQRGTETQYF

size: NA
V: TRBV5-6
D: NA
J: TRBJ2-7
DNA: TGTGCCAGCAGCTTGGTCGCTCACTCGCGCACAGTTCTCTACGAGCAGTACTTC
CDR3: CASSLVAHSRTVLYEQYF

size: NA
V: TRBV9
D: NA
J: TRBJ1-1
DNA: TGTGCCAGCAGCGCAGGGTCCACTGAAGCTTTCTTT
CDR3: CASSAGSTEAFF

size: NA
V: TRBV27
D: NA
J: TRBJ2-7
DNA: TGTGCCAGCAGTTTAACCAGCGGCTACGAGCAGTACTTC
CDR3: CASSLTSGYEQYF

size: NA
V: TRBV6-1
D: NA
J: TRBJ2-3
DNA: TGTGCCAGCAGTGAAATGTCGGGAGCTAGCACAGATACGCAGTATTTT
CDR3: CASSEMSGASTDTQYF

size: NA
V: TRBV5-1
D: NA
J: TRBJ1-2
DNA: TGCGCCAGCAGCTTGTTTTCAGCGGCCCCTTCTCTTAACTATGGCTACACCTTC
CDR3: CASSLFSAAPSLNYGYTF

size: NA
V: TRBV11-2
D: NA
J: TRBJ2-7
DNA: TGTGCCAGCAGCCTTCTAGTCACGGGAGACGAGCAGTACTTC
CDR3: CASSLLVTGDEQYF

size: NA
V: TRBV6-5
D: TRBD1
J: TRBJ1-5
DNA: TGTGCCAGCAGTCCAGGGACAGCCCAGCATTTT
CDR3: CASSPGTAQHF

size: NA
V: TRBV12-1
D: NA
J: TRBJ2-1
DNA: TGTGCCAGCAGCCTATGGACTAGCGGCACATACAATGAGCAGTTCTTC
CDR3: CASSLWTSGTYNEQFF

size: NA
V: TRBV11-2
D: NA
J: TRBJ2-3
DNA: TGTGCCAGCAGCCAACGTCGCGGCAGGGCCACAGATACGCAGTATTTT
CDR3: CASSQRRGRATDTQYF

size: NA
V: TRBV23-1
D: TRBD1
J: TRBJ2-7
DNA: TGCGCCAGCAGTCAATCTGCCTTAAGGGACAGAGTAACCTACGAGCAGTACTTC
CDR3: CASSQSALRDRVTYEQYF

size: NA
V: TRBV5-1
D: TRBD1
J: TRBJ2-1
DNA: TGCGCCAGCAGCTTGGGGATGTGGACAGGCGGTTTTGATGAGCAGTTCTTC
CDR3: CASSLGMWTGGFDEQFF

size: NA
V: TRBV18
D: NA
J: TRBJ2-7
DNA: TGTGCCAGCTCACTAGGAGGTAGCGACGAGCAGTACTTC
CDR3: CASSLGGSDEQYF

size: NA
V: TRBV2
D: TRBD2
J: TRBJ2-1
DNA: TGTGCCAGCAGCGGGACTAGCGGGAGGTTCCCCTATGAGCAGTTCTTC
CDR3: CASSGTSGRFPYEQFF

size: NA
V: TRBV2
D: TRBD1
J: TRBJ2-1
DNA: TGTGCCAGCAGACTAGACAGGGGGTCCTACAATGAGCAGTTCTTC
CDR3: CASRLDRGSYNEQFF

size: NA
V: TRBV30
D: NA
J: TRBJ1-2
DNA: TGTGCCTGGAGTGGACAGAGGGGGTTCCCTAACTATGGCTACACCTTC
CDR3: CAWSGQRGFPNYGYTF

size: NA
V: TRBV19
D: NA
J: TRBJ2-2
DNA: TGTGCCAGTAATAACTTTAAGAGGGAGCTGTTTTTT
CDR3: CASNNFKRELFF

size: few
V: TRBV6-1
D: NA
J: TRBJ2-6
DNA: TGTGCCAGCAAGGGGTTGGGTGCTGGGGCCAACGTCCTGACTTTC
CDR3: CASKGLGAGANVLTF

size: few
V: TRBV30
D: NA
J: TRBJ1-2
DNA: TGTGCCTGGAGTGGGGACATCGCTAACTATGGCTACACCTTC
CDR3: CAWSGDIANYGYTF

size: NA
V: TRBV2
D: NA
J: TRBJ2-6
DNA: TGTGCCAGCCTTGCCGGTGGCGGGGCGTCCTCTGGGGCCAACGTCCTGACTTTC
CDR3: CASLAGGGASSGANVLTF

size: few
V: TRBV30
D: NA
J: TRBJ1-1
DNA: TGTGCCTGGAGTGTAGCCCGCGGCAGGGCGAACACTGAAGCTTTCTTT
CDR3: CAWSVARGRANTEAFF

size: NA
V: TRBV5-6
D: TRBD2
J: TRBJ2-5
DNA: TGTGCCAGCAGCTTGGGGGCGGGGGAAGAGACCCAGTACTTC
CDR3: CASSLGAGEETQYF